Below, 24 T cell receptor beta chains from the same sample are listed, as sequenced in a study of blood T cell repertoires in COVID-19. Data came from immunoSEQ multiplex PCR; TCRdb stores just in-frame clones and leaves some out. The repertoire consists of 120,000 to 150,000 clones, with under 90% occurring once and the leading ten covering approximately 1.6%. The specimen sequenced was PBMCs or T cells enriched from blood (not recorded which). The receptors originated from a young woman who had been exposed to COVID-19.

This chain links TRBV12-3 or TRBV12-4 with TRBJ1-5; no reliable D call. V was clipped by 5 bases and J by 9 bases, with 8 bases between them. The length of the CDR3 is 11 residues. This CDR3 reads CASSLTPPQHF. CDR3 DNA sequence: TGTGCCAGCAGTCTAACCCCGCCCCAGCATTTT.

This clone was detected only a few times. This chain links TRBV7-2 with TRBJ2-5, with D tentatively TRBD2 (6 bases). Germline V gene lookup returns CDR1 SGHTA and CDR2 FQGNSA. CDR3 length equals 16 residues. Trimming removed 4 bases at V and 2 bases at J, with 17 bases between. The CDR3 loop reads CASSSYAGTVQETQYF. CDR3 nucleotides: TGTGCCAGCAGCTCGTACGCCGGGACTGTACAAGAGACCCAGTACTTC. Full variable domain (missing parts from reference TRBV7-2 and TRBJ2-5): GAGVSQSPSNKVTEKGKDVELRCDPISGHTALYWYRQSLGQGLEFLIYFQGNSAPDKSGLPSDRFSAERTGGSVSTLTIQRTQQEDSAVYLCASSSYAGTVQETQYFGPGTRLLVL.

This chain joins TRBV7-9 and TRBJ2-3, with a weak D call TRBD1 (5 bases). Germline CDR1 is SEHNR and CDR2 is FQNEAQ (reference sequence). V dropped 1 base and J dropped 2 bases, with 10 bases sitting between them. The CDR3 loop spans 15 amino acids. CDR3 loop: CASSLVRTPTDTQYF. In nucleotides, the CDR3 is TGTGCCAGCAGCTTAGTTCGGACACCCACAGATACGCAGTATTTT.

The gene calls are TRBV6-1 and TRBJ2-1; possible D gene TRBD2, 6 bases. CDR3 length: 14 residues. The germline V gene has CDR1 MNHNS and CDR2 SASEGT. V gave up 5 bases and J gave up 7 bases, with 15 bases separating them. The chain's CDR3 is CASSYTGEGNEQFF. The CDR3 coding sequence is TGTGCCAGCAGTTATACGGGAGAGGGTAATGAGCAGTTCTTC.

CDR3 amino acids: CASSRGQGQETQYF. The CDR3 bases are TGTGCCAGCAGCCGTGGACAGGGACAAGAGACCCAGTACTTC. The chain recombines TRBV6-2 or TRBV6-3 with TRBJ2-5; the match to TRBD1 covers 8 bases. CDR1 and CDR2 (germline): MNHEY, SVGEGT. CDR3 length: 14 residues. V was pared by 6 bases and J by 2 bases, with 5 bases of the junction left unmatched.

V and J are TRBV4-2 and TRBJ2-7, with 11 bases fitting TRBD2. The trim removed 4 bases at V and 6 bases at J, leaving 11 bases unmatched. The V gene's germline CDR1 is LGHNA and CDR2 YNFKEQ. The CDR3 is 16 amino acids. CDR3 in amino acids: CASSLQGALAGVEQYF. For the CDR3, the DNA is TGTGCCAGCAGCCTCCAGGGGGCACTAGCGGGAGTCGAGCAGTACTTC.

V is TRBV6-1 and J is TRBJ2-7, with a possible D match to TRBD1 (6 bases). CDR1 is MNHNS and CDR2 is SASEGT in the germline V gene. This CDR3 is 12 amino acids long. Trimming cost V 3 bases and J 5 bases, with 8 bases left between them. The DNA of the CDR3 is TGTGCCAGCAGTGAGCAGGGGAACGAGCAGTACTTC. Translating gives CASSEQGNEQYF.

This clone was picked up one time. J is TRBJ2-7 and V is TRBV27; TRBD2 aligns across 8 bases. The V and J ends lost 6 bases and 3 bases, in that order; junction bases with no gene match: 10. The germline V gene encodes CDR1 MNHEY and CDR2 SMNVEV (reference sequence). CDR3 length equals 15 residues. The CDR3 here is CASSQGTRGDYEQYF. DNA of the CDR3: TGTGCCAGCAGCCAAGGGACTAGGGGGGACTACGAGCAGTACTTC.

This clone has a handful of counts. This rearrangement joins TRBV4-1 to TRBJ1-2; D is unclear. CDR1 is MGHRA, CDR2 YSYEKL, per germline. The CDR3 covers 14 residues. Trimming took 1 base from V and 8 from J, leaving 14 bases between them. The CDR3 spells CASSQGRDSRGYTF. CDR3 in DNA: TGCGCCAGCAGCCAAGGACGGGATTCACGAGGCTACACCTTC.

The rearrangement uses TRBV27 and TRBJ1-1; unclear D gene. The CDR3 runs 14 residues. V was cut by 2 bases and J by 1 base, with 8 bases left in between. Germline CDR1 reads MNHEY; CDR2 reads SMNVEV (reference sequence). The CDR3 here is CASSLLAGNTEAFF. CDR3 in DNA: TGTGCCAGCAGTTTACTCGCGGGGAACACTGAAGCTTTCTTT.

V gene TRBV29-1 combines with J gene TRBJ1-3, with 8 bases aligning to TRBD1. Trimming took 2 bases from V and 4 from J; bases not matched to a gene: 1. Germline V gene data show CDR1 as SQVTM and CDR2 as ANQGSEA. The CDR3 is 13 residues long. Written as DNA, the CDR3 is TGCAGCGTTGAAAGGGACAGGGGAAACACCATATATTTT. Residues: CSVERDRGNTIYF.

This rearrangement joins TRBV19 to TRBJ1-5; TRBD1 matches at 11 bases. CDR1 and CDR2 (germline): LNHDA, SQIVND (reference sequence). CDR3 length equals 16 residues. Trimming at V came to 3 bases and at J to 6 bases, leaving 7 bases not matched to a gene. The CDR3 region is CASSMDRGQRVQPQHF. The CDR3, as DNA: TGTGCCAGTAGTATGGACAGGGGGCAAAGGGTTCAGCCCCAGCATTTT.

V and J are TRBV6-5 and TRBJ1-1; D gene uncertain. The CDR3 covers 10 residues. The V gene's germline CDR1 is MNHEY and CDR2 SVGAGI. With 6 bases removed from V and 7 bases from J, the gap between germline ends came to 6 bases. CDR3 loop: CASRQVEAFF. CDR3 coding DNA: TGTGCCAGCAGGCAGGTTGAAGCTTTCTTT.

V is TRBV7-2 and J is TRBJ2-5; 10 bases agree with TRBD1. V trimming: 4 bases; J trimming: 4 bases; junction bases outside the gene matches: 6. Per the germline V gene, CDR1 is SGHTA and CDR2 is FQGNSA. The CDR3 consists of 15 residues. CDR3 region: CASSWTGGKVETQYF. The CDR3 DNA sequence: TGTGCCAGCAGCTGGACAGGGGGGAAGGTAGAGACCCAGTACTTC.

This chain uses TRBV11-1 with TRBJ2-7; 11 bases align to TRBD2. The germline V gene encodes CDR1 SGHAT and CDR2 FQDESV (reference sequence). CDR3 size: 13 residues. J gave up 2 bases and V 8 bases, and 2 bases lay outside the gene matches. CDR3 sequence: CASGTSGTYEQYF. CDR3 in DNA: TGTGCCAGCGGGACTAGCGGTACCTACGAGCAGTACTTC.

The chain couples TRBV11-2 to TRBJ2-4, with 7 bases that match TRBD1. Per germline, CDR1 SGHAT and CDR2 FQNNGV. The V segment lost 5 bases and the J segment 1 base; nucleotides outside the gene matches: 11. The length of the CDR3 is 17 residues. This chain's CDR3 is CASSGRDSYAAKNIQYF. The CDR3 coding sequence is TGTGCCAGCAGCGGCCGGGACAGCTATGCGGCCAAAAACATTCAGTACTTC.

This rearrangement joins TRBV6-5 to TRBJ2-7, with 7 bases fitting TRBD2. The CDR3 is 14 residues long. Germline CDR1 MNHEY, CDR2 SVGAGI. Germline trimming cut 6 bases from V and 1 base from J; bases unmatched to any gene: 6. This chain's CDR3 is CASSPTGGSYEQYF. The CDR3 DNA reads TGTGCCAGCAGCCCGACGGGGGGATCCTACGAGCAGTACTTC.

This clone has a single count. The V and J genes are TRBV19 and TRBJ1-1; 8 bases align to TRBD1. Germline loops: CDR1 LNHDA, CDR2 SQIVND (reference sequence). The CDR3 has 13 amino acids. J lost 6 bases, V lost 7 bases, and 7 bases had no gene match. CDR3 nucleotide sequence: TGTGCCAGTACGTCTACAGGGGGGGCTGAAGCTTTCTTT. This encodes CASTSTGGAEAFF.

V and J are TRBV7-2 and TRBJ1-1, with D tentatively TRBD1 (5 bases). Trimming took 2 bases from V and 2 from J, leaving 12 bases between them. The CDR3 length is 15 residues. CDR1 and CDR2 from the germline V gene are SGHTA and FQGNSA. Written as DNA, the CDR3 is TGTGCCAGCAGCTTATCTCGGGGGTTTAACACTGAAGCTTTCTTT. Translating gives CASSLSRGFNTEAFF.

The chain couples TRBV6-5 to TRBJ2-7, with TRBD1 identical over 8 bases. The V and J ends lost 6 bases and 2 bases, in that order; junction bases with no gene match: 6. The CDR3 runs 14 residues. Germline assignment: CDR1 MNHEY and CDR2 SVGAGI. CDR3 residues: CASSQRTGTYEQYF. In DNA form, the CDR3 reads TGTGCCAGCAGCCAACGGACAGGGACCTACGAGCAGTACTTC.

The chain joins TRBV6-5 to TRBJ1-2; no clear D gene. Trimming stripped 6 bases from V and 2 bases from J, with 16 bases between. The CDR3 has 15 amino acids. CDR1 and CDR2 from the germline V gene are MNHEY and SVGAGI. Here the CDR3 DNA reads TGTGCCAGCAGGGCCGGGAGCGGAGCGAACTATGGCTACACCTTC. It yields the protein CASRAGSGANYGYTF.

The CDR3 DNA sequence: TGCGCCAGCAGCTCTCAGACTAGCGGGGAGGAGACCCAGTACTTC. This translates into CASSSQTSGEETQYF. This chain joins TRBV5-1 and TRBJ2-5; 11 positions match TRBD2. With 3 bases clipped from V and 5 bases from J, the junction kept 6 bases outside the gene matches. The germline V gene encodes CDR1 SGHRS and CDR2 YFSETQ. The CDR3 covers 15 residues.

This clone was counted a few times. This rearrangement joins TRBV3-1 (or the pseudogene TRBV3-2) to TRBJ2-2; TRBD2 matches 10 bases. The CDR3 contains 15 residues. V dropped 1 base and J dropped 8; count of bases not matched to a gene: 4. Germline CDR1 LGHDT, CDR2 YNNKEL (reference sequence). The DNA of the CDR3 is TGTGCCAGCAGCCAAGGTAGCGGGAGGTTAGGGGAGCTGTTTTTT. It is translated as CASSQGSGRLGELFF.

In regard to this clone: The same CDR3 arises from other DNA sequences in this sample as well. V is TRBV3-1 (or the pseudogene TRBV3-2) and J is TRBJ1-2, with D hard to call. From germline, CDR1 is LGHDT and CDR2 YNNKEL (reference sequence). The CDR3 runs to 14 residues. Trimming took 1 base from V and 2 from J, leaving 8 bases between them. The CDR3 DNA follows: TGTGCCAGCAGCCAAGGTGGAGTGAACTATGGCTACACCTTC. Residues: CASSQGGVNYGYTF.